These T cell receptor beta chains were read from a single sample in a study of T cell responses to AZD1222 COVID-19 vaccine. Sequencing was performed with immunoSEQ multiplex PCR; in TCRdb, only in-frame clones are kept and a portion is missing. The sample holds 130,000 to 150,000 clones, about 91% seen once. This specimen consisted of peripheral blood, obtained on day 0 of AZD1222 vaccination. Every receptor here comes from an adult in good health. Each CDR3 is given with its conserved first and last residue. D genes are given only for firm matches. Part of the rows lack a size; the others show once, few, many or a class for expanded clones.

clone_size d_call cdr3_length j_call v_call cdr3_aa cdr3_nt
- TRBD1 16 TRBJ2-7 TRBV7-9 CASSDDPGQKTYEQYF TGTGCCAGCAGCGACGATCCGGGACAGAAAACCTACGAGCAGTACTTC
once - 14 TRBJ2-3 TRBV15 CATSRVSPSDTQYF TGTGCCACCAGCAGAGTTTCCCCTTCAGATACGCAGTATTTT
few TRBD2 14 TRBJ2-5 TRBV11-2 CASSRTGGVETQYF TGTGCCAGCAGCCGGACGGGGGGAGTAGAGACCCAGTACTTC
- TRBD2 18 TRBJ2-2 TRBV6-6 CASSLPQTSGDPTGELFF TGTGCCAGCAGTCTCCCCCAAACTAGCGGGGACCCCACCGGGGAGCTGTTTTTT
- TRBD1 14 TRBJ2-5 TRBV5-1 CASNLGQGQETQYF TGCGCCAGCAACTTGGGACAGGGACAAGAGACCCAGTACTTC
- - 14 TRBJ1-4 TRBV4-1 CASSLRAGDEKLFF TGCGCCAGCAGCCTCCGGGCAGGGGATGAAAAACTGTTTTTT
once - 15 TRBJ1-3 TRBV18 CASSPIGLAGNTIYF TGTGCCAGCTCGCCTATTGGCCTGGCTGGAAACACCATATATTTT
once TRBD2 12 TRBJ2-3 TRBV6-4 CASRDSGDTQYF TGTGCCAGCAGGGATAGCGGGGATACGCAGTATTTT
- TRBD2 16 TRBJ2-3 TRBV9 CASSVVTSGGTDTQYF TGTGCCAGCAGCGTTGTAACTAGCGGGGGCACAGATACGCAGTATTTT
- - 12 TRBJ2-7 TRBV2 CASGYRLYEQYF TGTGCCAGCGGCTACAGACTATACGAGCAGTACTTC
once - 14 TRBJ2-2 TRBV7-8 CASSLWAGSGELFF TGTGCCAGCAGCTTATGGGCGGGGTCCGGGGAGCTGTTTTTT
- - 15 TRBJ2-1 TRBV18 CASSPQLAINNEQFF TGTGCCAGCTCACCACAGCTAGCGATAAACAATGAGCAGTTCTTC
- - 16 TRBJ1-6 TRBV7-2 CASRPGEGRGNSPLHF TGTGCCAGCAGGCCTGGAGAGGGACGGGGAAATTCACCCCTCCACTTT
- - 12 TRBJ2-1 TRBV7-9 CASSAQYNEQFF TGTGCCAGCAGCGCCCAGTACAATGAGCAGTTCTTC
- TRBD1 15 TRBJ2-7 TRBV19 CASSNDRGPSYEQYF TGTGCCAGTAGTAACGACAGGGGCCCTTCCTACGAGCAGTACTTC
- - 13 TRBJ1-2 TRBV6-2/TRBV6-3 CASSYSSPYGYTF TGTGCCAGCAGTTACTCTTCTCCCTATGGCTACACCTTC
- TRBD1 17 TRBJ2-7 TRBV7-9 CASSLGPTGQGSYEQYF TGTGCCAGCAGCTTAGGACCAACGGGACAGGGCTCCTACGAGCAGTACTTC
- - 14 TRBJ1-1 TRBV5-1 CASSLEGPSLEAFF TGCGCCAGCAGCTTGGAGGGACCGAGTCTTGAAGCTTTCTTT
- - 15 TRBJ2-3 TRBV25-1 CASSEWAQRADTQYF TGTGCCAGCAGTGAATGGGCGCAACGCGCAGATACGCAGTATTTT
- TRBD1 21 TRBJ2-6 TRBV28 CASSWAGTVSPRGSGANVLTF TGTGCCAGCAGTTGGGCCGGGACAGTTTCCCCACGGGGCTCTGGGGCCAACGTCCTGACTTTC
once - 14 TRBJ2-7 TRBV20-1 CSASQGAGSYEQYF TGCAGTGCTAGTCAAGGGGCTGGTTCCTACGAGCAGTACTTC
few TRBD1 13 TRBJ1-1 TRBV12-3/TRBV12-4 CASSRGTASGAFF TGTGCCAGCAGCCGGGGGACAGCTTCTGGGGCTTTCTTT
once TRBD2 14 TRBJ2-1 TRBV4-2 CASHQGSGGDEQFF TGTGCCAGCCATCAGGGGAGCGGGGGAGATGAGCAGTTCTTC
- - 14 TRBJ2-7 TRBV2 CASSERRGPYEQYF TGTGCCAGCAGTGAAAGGCGGGGACCCTACGAGCAGTACTTC